The clone carrying this TCR beta chain was seen more than once but under ten times. Its antigen is as yet unknown. This entry is derived from a study of T cells after yellow fever vaccination. Overall study findings and caveats: Most primary-vaccination clones reappeared after the booster (approximately 95% CD4, more than 70% CD8).

This CDR3 is built from 17 residues. The ends lost 5 bases at V and 7 bases at J; junction bases unmatched: 13. TCRdb used MiXCR to reprocess the 5' RACE reads, holding one entry per CDR3 protein. The sample yields hundreds of thousands of distinct CDR3 sequences, 9% to 15% seen once. The TCR comes from a man between 25 and 39 years old who received the YFV17D yellow fever vaccine. The gene calls are TRBV12-3 or TRBV12-4 and TRBJ2-1, with 11 bases matching TRBD2. Sequenced material: PBMCs, taken on the day of the yellow fever booster vaccination. Written as DNA, the CDR3 is TGTGCCAGCAGTCACGAAGGGACTAGCGGAACCTTAAATGAGCAGTTCTTC. It codes for CASSHEGTSGTLNEQFF.